This T cell receptor (beta chain) was observed in a study of PD-L1 blockade in urothelial cancer. For the study at large: Blood analysis was done at 3 weeks (second dose) and 6 weeks after treatment began.

In germline, CDR1 is SGHRS, CDR2 YFSETQ. This CDR3 spans 15 amino acids. Trimming shortened V by 2 bases and J by 2 bases, and 12 bases separated the two germline ends. Method: immunoSEQ multiplex PCR; TCRdb's copy keeps in-frame clones and lacks some. The sample gives roughly 120,000 clones, approximately 84% of which show up once; roughly 3.2% is in the top ten. As to time point: pretreatment peripheral blood. The clonotype originates from a man aged 45-65 years with urothelial cancer. This specimen was PBMCs, taken around atezolizumab (anti-PD-L1) treatment. The chain combines TRBV5-1 with TRBJ2-3; no firm D call. CDR3 DNA: TGCGCCAGCAGCTTAGCGCGTATAGACACAGATACGCAGTATTTT. Residues: CASSLARIDTDTQYF.